This T cell receptor (beta chain) was observed in a study of cytomegalovirus exposure and HLA in healthy donors. Whole-study results and caveats: Among the CMV-associated chains, a few were confirmed in vitro as specific for CMV antigens. Rarity marked most TCR sequences, yet some public TCRs occurred in many donors. A classifier reportedly called cytomegalovirus status with high sensitivity and specificity.

Sequencing was performed with immunoSEQ multiplex PCR; in TCRdb, only in-frame clones are kept and a portion is missing. The sample includes about 140,000 clones, 82% of them seen just once. The donors were in the roughly 120-subject validation cohort; that cohort was separate from the roughly 700-subject first cohort. This CDR3 has 17 residues. From germline, CDR1 is SGHRS and CDR2 YFSETQ. The J segment lost 9 bases and the V segment lost 5 bases, leaving 12 bases of the junction unmatched. Worth noting for this clone: Its cognate antigen is unknown.

This rearrangement joins TRBV5-1 to TRBJ2-1, with 15 bases that match TRBD2. Sequences were obtained from PBMCs. This sequence originates from a man aged 30-40 years in good health and CMV-seropositive. The DNA of the CDR3 is TGCGCCAGCAGGGCCGGGACTAGCGGGAGGACCCGGGGTGAGCAGTTCTTC. As protein: CASRAGTSGRTRGEQFF. Complete variable domain (other parts from reference TRBV5-1 and TRBJ2-1): KAGVTQTPRYLIKTRGQQVTLSCSPISGHRSVSWYQQTPGQGLQFLFEYFSETQRNKGNFPGRFSGRQFSNSRSEMNVSTLELGDSALYLCASRAGTSGRTRGEQFFGPGTRLTVL.